The rows below give T cell receptor beta chains drawn from one sample of a study of human T cells and chemical hapten exposure. TCRdb re-analysed the reads in MiXCR, keeping a single row per CDR3 protein. The sample contains more than 100,000 distinct CDR3 sequences, 8.5% to 9% of which appear only once. The sequenced sample was whole blood. These receptors all come from a human donor in good health. Some clones in this sample may be carry-over from other donors' samples. Both conserved end residues are part of each CDR3. Each record gives: J gene, V gene, D gene, clone size, CDR3 DNA, CDR3 protein. D genes are given only for firm matches. Clone size is stated in some rows and not others, as once, few, many or a class when expanded.

j_call: TRBJ2-1
v_call: TRBV7-8
d_call: TRBD2
clone_size: .
cdr3_nt: TGTGCCAGCAGCTCCCCCCCTAGCGGGAGGGTATTCCATGAGCAGTTCTTC
cdr3_aa: CASSSPPSGRVFHEQFF

j_call: TRBJ2-7
v_call: TRBV20-1
d_call: TRBD2
clone_size: many
cdr3_nt: TGCAGTGCGGCGCCGGGACTAATCTACGAGCAGTACTTC
cdr3_aa: CSAAPGLIYEQYF

j_call: TRBJ2-1
v_call: TRBV3-1
d_call: .
clone_size: few
cdr3_nt: TGTGCCAGCAGCTTCCGGGGATACAATGAGCAGTTCTTC
cdr3_aa: CASSFRGYNEQFF

j_call: TRBJ2-5
v_call: TRBV7-8
d_call: .
clone_size: many
cdr3_nt: TGTGCCAGCAGCTTCATCTCAGGAGTAGGCGAGACCCAGTACTTC
cdr3_aa: CASSFISGVGETQYF

j_call: TRBJ1-6
v_call: TRBV20-1
d_call: .
clone_size: .
cdr3_nt: TGCAGTGCTAGAGTGCGGACAGCTAATTCACCCCTCCACTTT
cdr3_aa: CSARVRTANSPLHF

j_call: TRBJ1-1
v_call: TRBV7-2
d_call: TRBD1
clone_size: many
cdr3_nt: TGTGCCAGCAGCTTAGATTACAGGGGTGACACTGAAGCTTTCTTT
cdr3_aa: CASSLDYRGDTEAFF

j_call: TRBJ2-7
v_call: TRBV5-1
d_call: .
clone_size: many
cdr3_nt: TGCGCCAGCAGCCCCATGACGGGCCTCTCCTACGAGCAGTACTTC
cdr3_aa: CASSPMTGLSYEQYF

j_call: TRBJ2-7
v_call: TRBV11-3
d_call: TRBD2
clone_size: .
cdr3_nt: TGTGCCAGCAGCTTCAGCGGGGCCGCCTACGAGCAGTACTTC
cdr3_aa: CASSFSGAAYEQYF

j_call: TRBJ2-6
v_call: TRBV4-3
d_call: .
clone_size: .
cdr3_nt: TGCGCCAGCAGCCAAGGTCTGAACTCTGGGGCCAACGTCCTGACTTTC
cdr3_aa: CASSQGLNSGANVLTF

j_call: TRBJ1-1
v_call: TRBV7-9
d_call: TRBD1
clone_size: few
cdr3_nt: TGTGCCAGCAGCCCAGGGACAGTTGAAGCTTTCTTT
cdr3_aa: CASSPGTVEAFF